The entry below gives a single T cell receptor (beta chain) sequence along with its context. No antigen is known for it. The source of the sample is a study of cytomegalovirus exposure and HLA in healthy donors. Study-wide findings and caveats: Reports indicated that the classifier achieved high specificity and sensitivity in diagnosing cytomegalovirus status. The study recorded 150 to 200 TCR beta chains that were cytomegalovirus-associated.

Germline V gene lookup returns CDR1 SGHTA and CDR2 FQGTGA. V was clipped by 1 base and J by 3 bases, with 9 bases between them. The CDR3 length is 14 residues. PCR amplification relied on 60 Vbeta primers (plus 13 Jbeta primers). Some clones are missing from TCRdb's copy, which holds only in-frame ones; the method was immunoSEQ multiplex PCR. The sample yields roughly 150,000 clones, more than 60% seen once. The J gene is TRBJ1-1, the V gene TRBV7-3; D not resolved. Sequenced sample: PBMCs. This clonotype originated in a man in his thirties or forties in good health and CMV-seropositive. CDR3 bases: TGTGCCAGCAGCTTAATGGGCGATCACACTGAAGCTTTCTTT. Protein: CASSLMGDHTEAFF.